What follows describes a single T cell receptor beta chain. Germline assignment: CDR1 LNHNV and CDR2 YYDKDF (reference sequence). This CDR3 is 14 amino acids long. Trimming took 4 bases from V and 4 from J; bases not matched to a gene: 3. RNA transcripts served as the template for amplifying TCR beta CDR3 regions. The HTBI primer set served for first-round RT-PCR of the TCR CDR3. TCRdb re-analysed the multiplex PCR reads in MiXCR, keeping a single row per CDR3 protein. The data show over 350,000 distinct CDR3 sequences, 11% to 15% seen once. Those patients with uncontrolled infection, other autoimmune disease, pregnancy or lactation were excluded. These data originate in a study of T cells in Graves' hyperthyroidism and ophthalmopathy.

This rearrangement joins TRBV15 to TRBJ2-5, with 10 positions matching TRBD2. This TCR came from a man in his forties or fifties with Graves' ophthalmopathy. Sequenced material: blood. CDR3 region: CATSTRLAGETQYF. As DNA, the CDR3 is TGTGCCACCAGCACCCGACTAGCGGGAGAGACCCAGTACTTC. Using reference TRBV15 and TRBJ2-5 for the parts outside the CDR3, the full variable domain is DAMVIQNPRYQVTQFGKPVTLSCSQTLNHNVMYWYQQKSSQAPKLLFHYYDKDFNNEADTPDNFQSRRPNTSFCFLDIRSPGLGDTAMYLCATSTRLAGETQYFGPGTRLLVL.